This TCR beta chain derives from a study of blood T cell repertoires in COVID-19 (dated by TCRdb to the early 2020s). For the wider study: Collaborator samples came from the United States, Italy and Spain and covered acute and convalescent phases of COVID-19. The prospective study material was composed of cDNA or gDNA derived from T cells, B-cell-depleted T cells, or PBMCs. Subjects who had been exposed to COVID-19, were actively infected with it, or had recovered from it provided the deeply sampled blood TCRbeta repertoires that made up the dataset. The repertoires were released in a freely available public database meant as a resource for research on the immune response to SARS-CoV-2. Samples were obtained from the ongoing ImmuneRACE study (first 160 participants) and from about 1,300 subjects provided by 6 global collaborators. The sample metadata nearly always contained a de-identified subject ID, COVID-19 status, age in years and sex. Where available, HLA class I and class II types were obtained from metadata supplied by the sample provider rather than from assay-based typing. Summary of the overall study and its limitations: The amount of clinical and demographic metadata varied by source and participant and was provided uncurated.

As for this clone: Its antigen specificity is not known. Per-nucleotide qualities are absent, and no much larger clonotype sits a single base away.

Whole blood was collected in K2EDTA tubes by collaborating institutions according to the institutions' own protocols. For TCRbeta analysis, collaborator samples were shipped as frozen whole blood, as isolated PBMCs, or as DNA extracted from either sample type. The immunoSEQ Assay, a bias-controlled multiplex PCR, was used to amplify TCRbeta CDR3 regions from genomic DNA. The source study handled its data this way. The number of nucleated cells in each sample was estimated by amplification of reference gene primers within the assay. To quantify the absolute abundance of each unique TCRbeta CDR3 rearrangement, sequence reads were collapsed and filtered. For each sample, productive Simpson clonality was calculated as the square root of Simpson's diversity index across productive rearrangements. TCRdb mirrors the immuneACCESS table, restricted to in-frame sequences. Some clones are absent from its copies; in checked studies, under half trace to an unresolved V gene, and the reason for the others is unknown. V and J calls and clone size are copied from that table; D and trimming were computed from the DNA. The sample table lists roughly 130,000 clones, more than 75% of them with a count of one. The ten largest clones take up 3% to 4.5% of the sample.

Trimmed from V: 8 bases; trimmed from J: 5 bases; junction bases lacking a gene match: 6. Including the terminal cysteine and phenylalanine, the CDR3 comprises 15 residues. Kept here is only the CDR3 DNA, which spans 45 bases and is read in frame from base 1. The germline V gene (reference sequence) provides CDR1 LNHDA and CDR2 SQIVND. Sequencing was carried out using peripheral blood. Here the chain combines TRBV19 and TRBJ1-6, and 10 junction bases match TRBD1. This receptor was obtained from an older woman with acute or convalescent COVID-19. Here the CDR3 is given as CASALGTGDNSPLHF. The base sequence is TGTGCCAGTGCACTCGGGACAGGGGATAATTCACCCCTCCACTTT.